This TCR beta chain originates from a study of T-cell memory formation after mild COVID-19. MiXCR was run by TCRdb on the 5' RACE reads, yielding one entry per CDR3 protein. This table holds about 470,000 distinct CDR3 sequences, more than 20% found once. From germline, CDR1 is GTSNPN and CDR2 SVGIG (reference sequence). This CDR3 is built from 13 residues. The V and J ends lost 3 bases and 3 bases respectively, with 11 bases between them. This TCR came from an adult woman who had mild COVID-19 (a few samples of this study predate the infection). Cell type and time point are not known. V is TRBV30 and J is TRBJ1-1; TRBD1 is a possible D gene (5 bases). The sequenced sample consisted of PBMCs or a T cell subset sorted from them (not recorded which). The CDR3 region has the DNA TGTGCCTGGAGACTGACAGTTTACACTGAAGCTTTCTTT. As protein: CAWRLTVYTEAFF.